This is a list of T cell receptor beta chains from one sample in a study of control samples from healthy donors and cancer patients. This table comes from immunoSEQ multiplex PCR, and its TCRdb copy is limited to in-frame clones, with some not included. Among about 140,000 clones listed, roughly 94% were seen once. The sequenced material came from blood. These receptors were collected from a middle-aged man in good health. CDR3s include the opening cysteine and the closing phenylalanine or tryptophan. The D gene is left open where the match is weak. Clone size is given for some rows only: seen once, a few or many times, or a class if the clone is expanded.

J gene,clone size,V gene,D gene,CDR3 length,CDR3 DNA,CDR3 protein
TRBJ2-3,-,TRBV10-1,-,14,TGCGCCAGCAGTGAGTCAAGGTCGGCAGATACGCAGTATTTT,CASSESRSADTQYF
TRBJ1-2,-,TRBV24-1,TRBD1,13,TGTGCCACCAGTGAGGGACAGAGCTATGGCTACACCTTC,CATSEGQSYGYTF
TRBJ1-2,-,TRBV12-3/TRBV12-4,-,13,TGTGCCAGCAGTTTGTTGGTTAACTATGGCTACACCTTC,CASSLLVNYGYTF
TRBJ1-2,-,TRBV7-2,-,12,TGTGCCAGCAGCCCGGGGGTCTATGGCTACACCTTC,CASSPGVYGYTF
TRBJ1-4,-,TRBV2,TRBD1,16,TGTGCCAGCAGTGCGGGTAGATTCGGACAGGGGGAAAAACTGTTTTTT,CASSAGRFGQGEKLFF
TRBJ2-7,-,TRBV29-1,-,14,TGCAGCGTCCTACGACAGCCTCCATACTACGAGCAGTACTTC,CSVLRQPPYYEQYF
TRBJ1-1,-,TRBV15,-,15,TGTGCCACCAGCATCCTCCGTGGGGGGAGGACTGAAGCTTTCTTT,CATSILRGGRTEAFF
TRBJ2-5,-,TRBV6-1,-,14,TGTGCCAGCAGTGAAGGAGGTTTCCAAGAGACCCAGTACTTC,CASSEGGFQETQYF
TRBJ2-6,-,TRBV28,-,18,TGTGCCAGCAGTCGTTCAGGGGCCAAGAGCTCTGGGGCCAACGTCCTGACTTTC,CASSRSGAKSSGANVLTF
TRBJ1-5,-,TRBV27,-,15,TGTGCCAGCAGTCCCTCTGCAGCAGCAAATCAGCCCCAGCATTTT,CASSPSAAANQPQHF
TRBJ1-4,-,TRBV5-5,TRBD1,14,TGTGCCAGCAGCCGACAGGGGGCGGAGGAAAAACTGTTTTTT,CASSRQGAEEKLFF
TRBJ2-2,few,TRBV2,-,14,TGTGCCAGCAGTCAATATGGGTGGACCGGGGAGCTGTTTTTT,CASSQYGWTGELFF
TRBJ2-7,-,TRBV7-3,-,14,TGTGCCAGCAGCTTTACTAGCAGCTCCTACGAGCAGTACTTC,CASSFTSSSYEQYF
TRBJ2-5,-,TRBV3-1/TRBV3-2,TRBD2,14,TGTGCCAGCAGCCAAGACGGGGGGATAGAGACCCAGTACTTC,CASSQDGGIETQYF
TRBJ1-2,-,TRBV24-1,-,16,TGTGCCACCAGTGATTTTATAGTGGGGTCGTACTATGGCTACACCTTC,CATSDFIVGSYYGYTF
TRBJ1-1,-,TRBV9,-,14,TGTGCCAGCAGCGAAGGGTTTTATGGGGGATGGGCTTTCTTT,CASSEGFYGGWAFF
TRBJ2-7,-,TRBV4-3,-,16,TGCGCCAGCAGCCAAGACCGAAGGGGGGGGTTCTACGAGCAGTACTTC,CASSQDRRGGFYEQYF
TRBJ1-1,-,TRBV19,TRBD1,16,TGTGCCAGTAGTATAGGGAGGACAGGGGGCGGCACTGAAGCTTTCTTT,CASSIGRTGGGTEAFF
TRBJ1-1,-,TRBV19,TRBD1,13,TGTGCCAGTAGCGGGACAGTGAACACTGAAGCTTTCTTT,CASSGTVNTEAFF
TRBJ1-4,-,TRBV28,TRBD1,14,TGTGCCAGCAGCCTGACAGGGGTTAATGAAAAACTGTTTTTT,CASSLTGVNEKLFF
TRBJ2-3,-,TRBV6-2/TRBV6-3,TRBD2,19,TGTGCCAGCAGTTACTTTTTCCCTATAGCGGGGGTCAGCACAGATACGCAGTATTTT,CASSYFFPIAGVSTDTQYF
TRBJ1-1,-,TRBV28,TRBD1,12,TGTGCCAGCAGTCAGGGGGGCACTGAAGCTTTCTTT,CASSQGGTEAFF
TRBJ2-2,-,TRBV14,TRBD1,16,TGTGCCAGCAGCCCCTGGACAGGGGCTGACACCGGGGAGCTGTTTTTT,CASSPWTGADTGELFF
TRBJ1-3,-,TRBV3-1/TRBV3-2,-,15,TGTGCCAGCAGTCGCGGACCTTCCCCTGGAAACACCATATATTTT,CASSRGPSPGNTIYF
TRBJ1-1,-,TRBV5-1,-,14,TGCGCCAGCAGCTTGATCGGGACGAACACTGAAGCTTTCTTT,CASSLIGTNTEAFF
TRBJ2-2,-,TRBV7-2,TRBD2,19,TGTGCCAGCAGCCCATCACGACTAGCGGGGTCCAGAGGGACCGGGGAGCTGTTTTTT,CASSPSRLAGSRGTGELFF
TRBJ1-3,-,TRBV18,-,13,TGTGCCAGCTCACCTGTGGCCGGAAACACCATATATTTT,CASSPVAGNTIYF
TRBJ2-2,-,TRBV28,TRBD1,15,TGTGCCAGCAGTTTTCTAGGGACAGGACCCGGGGAGCTGTTTTTT,CASSFLGTGPGELFF
TRBJ1-5,-,TRBV6-5,-,13,TGTGCCACCATTCCAGGGAAAAGTCAGCCCCAGCATTTT,CATIPGKSQPQHF
TRBJ1-6,once,TRBV4-3,TRBD1,18,TGCGCCAGCAGCCAAGAAGTGAACAGGGGAATCCTCAATTCACCCCTCCACTTT,CASSQEVNRGILNSPLHF
TRBJ2-3,-,TRBV11-2,TRBD2,14,TGTGCCAGCAGCTCCGGGACTACGTCTAAGGAGCAGTATTTT,CASSSGTTSKEQYF
TRBJ2-1,-,TRBV7-9,-,15,TGTGCCAGCAGCTTTAGACTAGATATTAGGAATGAGCAGTTCTTC,CASSFRLDIRNEQFF
TRBJ1-5,-,TRBV19,-,16,TGTGCCAGTAGTATAGGGGCACCTTATAGCAATCAGCCCCAGCATTTT,CASSIGAPYSNQPQHF
TRBJ2-1,-,TRBV11-2,-,13,TGTGCCAGCAGCTTAGCAGGGGTCTTCGAGCAGTTCTTC,CASSLAGVFEQFF
TRBJ1-2,-,TRBV27,TRBD1,15,TGTGCCAGCAGTACACACAGGGGTATTGACTATGGCTACACCTTC,CASSTHRGIDYGYTF
TRBJ2-1,-,TRBV4-3,-,13,TGCGCCAGCAGCCAAGATTCCGGGAATGAGCAGTTCTTC,CASSQDSGNEQFF
TRBJ2-1,-,TRBV5-1,TRBD2,18,TGCGCCAGCAGCCGCCCGGGACTAGCGGGAGGCGCTTACAATGAGCAGTTCTTC,CASSRPGLAGGAYNEQFF
TRBJ2-1,-,TRBV6-6,-,11,TGTGCCAGCAGTCTAGGGGATGAGCAGTTCTTC,CASSLGDEQFF
TRBJ1-1,-,TRBV11-3,-,15,TGTGCCAGCAGCTTAGGAGGGGAAGGCTTTACTGAAGCTTTCTTT,CASSLGGEGFTEAFF
TRBJ2-3,-,TRBV9,-,15,TGTGCCAGCAGCGTGGGGGGACATGGCAAAGATACGCAGTATTTT,CASSVGGHGKDTQYF
TRBJ1-1,once,TRBV5-6,-,14,TGTGCCAGCAGCCCGCTCTCAGGCGGCACTGAAGCTTTCTTT,CASSPLSGGTEAFF
TRBJ1-5,once,TRBV5-5,-,16,TGTGCCAGCAGCTTTCAGGCGACGTTTAGCAATCAGCCCCAGCATTTT,CASSFQATFSNQPQHF
TRBJ2-6,-,TRBV7-2,-,18,TGTGCCAGCAGCTTGAGGGCAGGGCCGGAGACTGGGGCCAACGTCCTGACTTTC,CASSLRAGPETGANVLTF
TRBJ1-1,-,TRBV15,-,12,TGTGCCACCAGCAGAATGGACAATCTTGCTTTCTTT,CATSRMDNLAFF
TRBJ1-2,-,TRBV28,-,16,TGTGCCAGCAGTTTACCAGCTCCAGGTCGAAACTATGGCTACACCTTC,CASSLPAPGRNYGYTF
TRBJ2-3,-,TRBV9,-,14,TGTGCCAGCAGCGTAGGGGGGGACACAGATACGCAGTATTTT,CASSVGGDTDTQYF
TRBJ2-3,-,TRBV18,-,14,TGTGCCAGCTCCCGGGACTCTGGGGCAGATACGCAGTATTTT,CASSRDSGADTQYF
TRBJ2-1,-,TRBV27,-,16,TGTGCCAGCAGTTTACGAAGGCCCTGGGTGGACAATGAGCAGTTCTTC,CASSLRRPWVDNEQFF
TRBJ2-2,-,TRBV6-6,TRBD2,16,TGTGCCAGCAGCCACCTAGCGGGGGAGAACACCGGGGAGCTGTTTTTT,CASSHLAGENTGELFF
TRBJ2-2,-,TRBV10-2,-,16,TGCGCCAGCCGAGTTAACGTAGAGGCCTGGACCGGGGAGCTGTTTTTT,CASRVNVEAWTGELFF
TRBJ2-7,-,TRBV5-1,TRBD1,17,TGCGCCAGCAGCCCTACGTTAATACAGGGGGCAAACTACGAGCAGTACTTC,CASSPTLIQGANYEQYF
TRBJ1-1,-,TRBV5-1,-,14,TGCGCCAGCAGCTCCCCGGGCCCTAACACTGAAGCTTTCTTT,CASSSPGPNTEAFF
TRBJ1-4,once,TRBV5-5,TRBD1,14,TGTGCCAGCAGCTTGGGGACAGGGGTAGAAAAACTGTTTTTT,CASSLGTGVEKLFF
TRBJ1-2,once,TRBV2,-,12,TGTGCCCCGAAGGACAGAGAATATGGCTACACCTTC,CAPKDREYGYTF